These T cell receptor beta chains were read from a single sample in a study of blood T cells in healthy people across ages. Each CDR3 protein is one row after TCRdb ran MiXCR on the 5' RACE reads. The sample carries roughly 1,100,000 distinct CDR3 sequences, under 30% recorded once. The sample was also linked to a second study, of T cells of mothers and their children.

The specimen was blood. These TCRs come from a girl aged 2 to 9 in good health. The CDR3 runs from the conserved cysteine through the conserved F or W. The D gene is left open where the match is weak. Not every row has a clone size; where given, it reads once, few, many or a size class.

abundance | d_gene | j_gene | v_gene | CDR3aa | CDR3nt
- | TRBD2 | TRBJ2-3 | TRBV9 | CASSVGAGGPSDTQYF | TGTGCCAGCAGCGTAGGAGCGGGAGGGCCATCAGATACGCAGTATTTT
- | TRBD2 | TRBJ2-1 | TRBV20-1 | CSAMSGRFNEQFF | TGCAGTGCCATGAGCGGGAGGTTCAATGAGCAGTTCTTC
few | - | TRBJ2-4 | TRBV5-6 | CASSLGIWELAKNIQYF | TGTGCCAGCAGCTTGGGGATTTGGGAGTTAGCCAAAAACATTCAGTACTTC
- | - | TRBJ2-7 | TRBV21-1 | CASSKKGRTGYLNEQYF | TGTGCCAGCAGCAAAAAGGGAAGGACAGGGTATTTGAACGAGCAGTACTTC
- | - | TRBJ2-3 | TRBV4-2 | CASSPLWGSSTDTQYF | TGTGCCAGCAGCCCCTTGTGGGGATCTAGCACAGATACGCAGTATTTT
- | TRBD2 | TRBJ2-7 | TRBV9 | CASSLGGLAGERQYF | TGTGCCAGCAGCTTGGGGGGACTAGCGGGAGAGAGGCAGTACTTC
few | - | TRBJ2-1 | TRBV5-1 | CASSPPGLYNEQFF | TGCGCCAGCAGCCCCCCCGGGTTATACAATGAGCAGTTCTTC
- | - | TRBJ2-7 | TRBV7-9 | CASSLGSAKEQYF | TGTGCCAGCAGCCTGGGGTCCGCTAAGGAGCAGTACTTC
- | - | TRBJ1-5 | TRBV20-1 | CSAANYRAYSNQPQHF | TGCAGTGCCGCAAACTACAGGGCATATAGCAATCAGCCCCAGCATTTT
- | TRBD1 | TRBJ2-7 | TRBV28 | CASLGTGGDYEQYF | TGTGCCAGCCTCGGGACAGGGGGCGACTACGAGCAGTACTTC
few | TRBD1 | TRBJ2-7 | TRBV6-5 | CASSYTGTDNLLSYEQYF | TGTGCCAGCAGTTACACCGGGACAGACAATCTCCTATCCTACGAGCAGTACTTC
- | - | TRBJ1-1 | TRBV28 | CASRVLGQMNTEAFF | TGTGCCAGCAGGGTATTAGGACAGATGAACACTGAAGCTTTCTTT
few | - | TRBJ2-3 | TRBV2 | CASSDGRTDTQYF | TGTGCCAGCAGTGACGGTCGCACAGATACGCAGTATTTT